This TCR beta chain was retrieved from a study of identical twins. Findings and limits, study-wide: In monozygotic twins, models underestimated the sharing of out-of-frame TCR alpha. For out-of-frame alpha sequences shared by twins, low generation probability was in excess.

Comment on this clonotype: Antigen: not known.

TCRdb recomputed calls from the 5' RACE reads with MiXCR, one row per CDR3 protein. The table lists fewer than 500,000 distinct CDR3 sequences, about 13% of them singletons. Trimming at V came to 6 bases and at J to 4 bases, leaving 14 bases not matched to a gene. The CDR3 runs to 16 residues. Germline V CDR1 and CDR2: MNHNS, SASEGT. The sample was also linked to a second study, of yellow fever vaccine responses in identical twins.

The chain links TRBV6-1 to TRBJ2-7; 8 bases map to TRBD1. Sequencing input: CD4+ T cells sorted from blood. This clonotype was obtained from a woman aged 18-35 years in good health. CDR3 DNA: TGTGCCAGCAGCCGATCTTCTCCGGGACAGGAATACGAGCAGTACTTC. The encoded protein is CASSRSSPGQEYEQYF.